This TCR beta chain was captured by sequencing in a study of PD-1 blockade in classical Hodgkin lymphoma. Findings and caveats of the study: Nothing has yet pinned down what causes the repertoire differences, possibly disease activity or prior therapy. According to reports, newly diagnosed patients had lower baseline TCR diversity than healthy donors, and relapsed/refractory patients had lower baseline TCR diversity still.

In regard to this clone: Its antigen is still unknown.

This CDR3 comprises 11 residues. CDR1 and CDR2 (germline): SGHTA, FQGTGA. Trimming took off 2 bases at V and 5 bases at J, with 3 bases between the two ends. The repertoire was sequenced with immunoSEQ multiplex PCR; TCRdb's copy has only in-frame clones and lacks some. The sample has around 20,000 clones, approximately 82% seen once. As to time point: newly diagnosed, previously untreated cHL patient sample. It was by magnetic negative selection that CD4+ T cells were purified from thawed PBMCs. Investigators turned to newly diagnosed, untreated classical Hodgkin lymphoma PBMCs for comparison. The TCR originated in a human donor with classical Hodgkin lymphoma. The chain carries TRBV7-3 and TRBJ2-5, with D uncertain. Material for sequencing was CD4+ T cells from blood. The CDR3 loop is CASSLVETQYF. Here the CDR3 DNA reads TGTGCCAGCAGCTTAGTGGAGACCCAGTACTTC.